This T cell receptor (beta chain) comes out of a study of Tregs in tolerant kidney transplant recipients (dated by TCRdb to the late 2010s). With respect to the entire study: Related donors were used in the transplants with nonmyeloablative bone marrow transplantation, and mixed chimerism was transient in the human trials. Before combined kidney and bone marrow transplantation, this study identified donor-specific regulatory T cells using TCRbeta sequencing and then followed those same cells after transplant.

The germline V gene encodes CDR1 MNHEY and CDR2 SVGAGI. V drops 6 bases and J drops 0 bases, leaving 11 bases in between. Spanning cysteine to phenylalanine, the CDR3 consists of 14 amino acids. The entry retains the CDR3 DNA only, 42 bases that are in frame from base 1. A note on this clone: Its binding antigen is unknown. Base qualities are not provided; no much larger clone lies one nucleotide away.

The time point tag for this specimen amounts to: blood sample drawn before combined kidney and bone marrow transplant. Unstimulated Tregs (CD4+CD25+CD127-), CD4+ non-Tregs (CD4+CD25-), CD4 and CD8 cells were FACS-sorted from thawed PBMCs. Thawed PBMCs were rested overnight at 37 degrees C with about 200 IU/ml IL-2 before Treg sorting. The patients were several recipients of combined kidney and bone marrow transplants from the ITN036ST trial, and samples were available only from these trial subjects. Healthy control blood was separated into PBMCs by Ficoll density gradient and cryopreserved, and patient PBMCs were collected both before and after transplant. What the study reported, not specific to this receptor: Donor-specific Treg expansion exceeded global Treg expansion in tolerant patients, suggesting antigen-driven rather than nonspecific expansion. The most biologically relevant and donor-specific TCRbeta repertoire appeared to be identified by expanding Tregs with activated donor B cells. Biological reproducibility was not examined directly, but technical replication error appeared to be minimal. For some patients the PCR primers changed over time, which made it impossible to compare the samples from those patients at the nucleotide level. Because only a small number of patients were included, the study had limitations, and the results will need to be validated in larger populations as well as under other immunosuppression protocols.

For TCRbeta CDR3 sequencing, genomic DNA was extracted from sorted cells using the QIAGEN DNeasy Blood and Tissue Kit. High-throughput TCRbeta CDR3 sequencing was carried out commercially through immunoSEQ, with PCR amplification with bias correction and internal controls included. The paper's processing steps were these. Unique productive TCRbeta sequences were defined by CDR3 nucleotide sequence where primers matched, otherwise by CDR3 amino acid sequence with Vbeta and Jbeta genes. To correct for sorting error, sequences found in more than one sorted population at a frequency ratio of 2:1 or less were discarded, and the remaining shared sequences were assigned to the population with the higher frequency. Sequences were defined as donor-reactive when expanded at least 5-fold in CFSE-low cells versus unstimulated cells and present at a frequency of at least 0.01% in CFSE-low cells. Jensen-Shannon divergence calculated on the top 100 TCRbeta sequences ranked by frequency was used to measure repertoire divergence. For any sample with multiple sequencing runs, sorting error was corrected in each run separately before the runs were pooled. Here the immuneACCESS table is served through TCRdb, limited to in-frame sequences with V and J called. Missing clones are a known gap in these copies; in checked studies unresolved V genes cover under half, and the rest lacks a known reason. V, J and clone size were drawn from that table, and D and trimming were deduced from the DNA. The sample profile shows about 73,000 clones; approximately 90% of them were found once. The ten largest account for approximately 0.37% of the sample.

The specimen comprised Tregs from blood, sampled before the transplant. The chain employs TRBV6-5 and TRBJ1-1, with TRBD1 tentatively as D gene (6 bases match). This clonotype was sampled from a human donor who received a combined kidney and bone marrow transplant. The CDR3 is CASRSQGLNTEAFF. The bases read TGTGCCAGCAGGTCCCAGGGGCTGAACACTGAAGCTTTCTTT.